A selection of T cell receptor beta chains follows, all from one sample in a study of post-analysis software for immune sequencing data. TCRdb reprocessed the PCR reads with MiXCR, giving one entry per CDR3 protein. The sample shows some 690,000 distinct CDR3 sequences, over 45% of them seen only once. The sequencing sample was made of blood. The receptors shown here come from a girl aged 2 to 9 with multiple sclerosis. CDR3s include the opening cysteine and the closing phenylalanine or tryptophan.

cdr3_aa: CASSPRSDADEQFF
cdr3_length: 14
j_call: TRBJ2-1
v_call: TRBV5-5

cdr3_aa: CASSHMMSGANVLTF
cdr3_length: 15
j_call: TRBJ2-6
v_call: TRBV5-4

cdr3_aa: CASTSGQTYEQYF
cdr3_length: 13
j_call: TRBJ2-7
v_call: TRBV28

cdr3_aa: CATRGASTYEQYF
cdr3_length: 13
j_call: TRBJ2-7
v_call: TRBV27

cdr3_aa: CASSEGRDIYNEQFF
cdr3_length: 15
j_call: TRBJ2-1
v_call: TRBV2

cdr3_aa: CSAEGGQGTDTQYF
cdr3_length: 14
j_call: TRBJ2-3
v_call: TRBV20-1

cdr3_aa: CASSESLWGGTEAFF
cdr3_length: 15
j_call: TRBJ1-1
v_call: TRBV10-2

cdr3_aa: CASSFEAGQGGNEQFF
cdr3_length: 16
j_call: TRBJ2-1
v_call: TRBV5-1

cdr3_aa: CASSLGHDTEAFF
cdr3_length: 13
j_call: TRBJ1-1
v_call: TRBV5-1

cdr3_aa: CASSFLRGNTYEQYF
cdr3_length: 15
j_call: -
v_call: TRBV12-3/TRBV12-4

cdr3_aa: CSARATDRGSYEQYF
cdr3_length: 15
j_call: TRBJ2-7
v_call: TRBV20-1

cdr3_aa: CATSDFASGSSNEQFF
cdr3_length: 16
j_call: TRBJ2-1
v_call: TRBV24-1

cdr3_aa: CAISESTGQPQHF
cdr3_length: 13
j_call: TRBJ1-5
v_call: TRBV10-3

cdr3_aa: CASSLPGYYEQYF
cdr3_length: 13
j_call: TRBJ2-7
v_call: TRBV5-6

cdr3_aa: CASSRGGADNSPLHF
cdr3_length: 15
j_call: TRBJ1-6
v_call: TRBV25-1

cdr3_aa: CASSESVGGSYEQYF
cdr3_length: 15
j_call: -
v_call: TRBV10-1

cdr3_aa: CASSSSGGVHNEQFF
cdr3_length: 15
j_call: TRBJ2-1
v_call: TRBV7-2

cdr3_aa: CASSRTVQTQGARGGYTF
cdr3_length: 18
j_call: TRBJ1-2
v_call: TRBV5-1

cdr3_aa: CASSLQAHSYEQYF
cdr3_length: 14
j_call: TRBJ2-7
v_call: TRBV5-1

cdr3_aa: CSAAGTSGGSYEQFF
cdr3_length: 15
j_call: TRBJ2-1
v_call: TRBV29-1

cdr3_aa: CASSSTGNEKLFF
cdr3_length: 13
j_call: TRBJ1-4
v_call: TRBV6-5

cdr3_aa: CASSEALTGLAAEQETQYF
cdr3_length: 19
j_call: TRBJ2-5
v_call: TRBV6-1

cdr3_aa: CAWSVGLAGYNEQFF
cdr3_length: 15
j_call: TRBJ2-1
v_call: TRBV30

cdr3_aa: CASSHETGSYGYTF
cdr3_length: 14
j_call: TRBJ1-2
v_call: TRBV4-1

cdr3_aa: CASSSGGKETQYF
cdr3_length: 13
j_call: TRBJ2-5
v_call: TRBV11-2

cdr3_aa: CASNAGGTDTQYF
cdr3_length: 13
j_call: TRBJ2-3
v_call: TRBV5-1

cdr3_aa: CASSIRRGRISGEQFF
cdr3_length: 16
j_call: TRBJ2-1
v_call: TRBV19

cdr3_aa: CSALRTGEIYGYTF
cdr3_length: 14
j_call: TRBJ1-2
v_call: TRBV20-1

cdr3_aa: CSVENSSYNEQFF
cdr3_length: 13
j_call: TRBJ2-1
v_call: TRBV29-1

cdr3_aa: CSATAGGLNIQYF
cdr3_length: 13
j_call: TRBJ2-4
v_call: TRBV20-1

cdr3_aa: CSARFAGGQETQYF
cdr3_length: 14
j_call: TRBJ2-5
v_call: TRBV20-1

cdr3_aa: CASSLRDSEAFF
cdr3_length: 12
j_call: TRBJ1-1
v_call: TRBV11-2

cdr3_aa: CASSPQDGFFNEQFF
cdr3_length: 15
j_call: TRBJ2-1
v_call: TRBV11-2

cdr3_aa: CASSLGGTGDYEQYF
cdr3_length: 15
j_call: TRBJ2-7
v_call: TRBV7-2

cdr3_aa: CASSPRDRGHNEQFF
cdr3_length: 15
j_call: TRBJ2-1
v_call: TRBV12-3/TRBV12-4

cdr3_aa: CASGTGQGSEQYF
cdr3_length: 13
j_call: -
v_call: TRBV12-5

cdr3_aa: CSVQLAYGYTF
cdr3_length: 11
j_call: TRBJ1-2
v_call: TRBV29-1

cdr3_aa: CASSPWGGSGGETQYF
cdr3_length: 16
j_call: TRBJ2-5
v_call: TRBV6-1

cdr3_aa: CASSLLGLNTEAFF
cdr3_length: 14
j_call: TRBJ1-1
v_call: TRBV7-9

cdr3_aa: CSVGPTGSSNEQFF
cdr3_length: 14
j_call: TRBJ2-1
v_call: TRBV29-1

cdr3_aa: CASSYVKGGGYTF
cdr3_length: 13
j_call: TRBJ1-2
v_call: TRBV7-3

cdr3_aa: CASSLRQGAYEQYF
cdr3_length: 14
j_call: TRBJ2-7
v_call: TRBV27

cdr3_aa: CSATGASYEQYF
cdr3_length: 12
j_call: TRBJ2-7
v_call: TRBV29-1

cdr3_aa: CASSLGLAGAVGIYNEQFF
cdr3_length: 19
j_call: TRBJ2-1
v_call: TRBV4-1

cdr3_aa: CAIRGDGKETQYF
cdr3_length: 13
j_call: -
v_call: TRBV10-3

cdr3_aa: CASSLDRTVYNEQFF
cdr3_length: 15
j_call: TRBJ2-1
v_call: TRBV7-2

cdr3_aa: CASRPSADTQYF
cdr3_length: 12
j_call: TRBJ2-3
v_call: TRBV6-2/TRBV6-3

cdr3_aa: CASSRDMSQVDTEAFF
cdr3_length: 16
j_call: TRBJ1-1
v_call: TRBV4-1

cdr3_aa: CASSLGRDRAIYEQYF
cdr3_length: 16
j_call: TRBJ2-7
v_call: TRBV5-1

cdr3_aa: CASRGGLGNTDTQYF
cdr3_length: 15
j_call: TRBJ2-3
v_call: TRBV6-1

cdr3_aa: CASRMGDYPGYNEQFF
cdr3_length: 16
j_call: TRBJ2-1
v_call: TRBV6-1

cdr3_aa: CASSPRTERSYNEQFF
cdr3_length: 16
j_call: TRBJ2-1
v_call: TRBV5-1

cdr3_aa: CASSPSTPAGETQYF
cdr3_length: 15
j_call: TRBJ2-5
v_call: TRBV5-1